The 9 T cell receptor beta chains reported below all come from one sample, sequenced in a study of blood T cell repertoires in COVID-19. Measured with immunoSEQ multiplex PCR; TCRdb has only the in-frame clones, and not every one. The sample records roughly 670,000 clones, approximately 90% being singletons. Sequencing was carried out using peripheral blood. The receptor source for this set is a woman younger than 35 with acute or convalescent COVID-19.

The chain has TRBV19 and TRBJ1-1; D is perhaps TRBD1 (6 bases). Looked up from germline, CDR1 is LNHDA and CDR2 is SQIVND (reference sequence). The germline V and J ends were trimmed by 8 bases and 3 bases, with 16 bases remaining between them. The CDR3 covers 14 residues. CDR3 protein: CASFNRAQDTEAFF. CDR3 sequence (DNA): TGTGCCAGTTTCAACAGGGCGCAGGACACTGAAGCTTTCTTT. The full variable domain, rest sourced from reference TRBV19 and TRBJ1-1, is DGGITQSPKYLFRKEGQNVTLSCEQNLNHDAMYWYRQDPGQGLRLIYYSQIVNDFQKGDIAEGYSVSREKKESFPLTVTSAQKNPTAFYLCASFNRAQDTEAFFGQGTRLTVV.

The genes are TRBV19 and TRBJ2-1, with a possible D match to TRBD1 (5 bases). The CDR3 totals 13 residues. Trimming left V 4 bases short and J 4 bases short, with 8 bases between. The germline V gene encodes CDR1 LNHDA and CDR2 SQIVND (reference sequence). CDR3 DNA: TGTGCCAGTAGTAAAGGGGCGTACAATGAGCAGTTCTTC. It codes for CASSKGAYNEQFF.

The gene calls are TRBV5-5 and TRBJ1-1, with D possibly TRBD1 on 6 matching bases. V was pared by 6 bases and J by 3 bases, with 15 bases between. CDR3 length: 14 residues. The germline CDR1 and CDR2 sequences are SGHKS and YYEKEE (reference sequence). The DNA of the CDR3 is TGTGCCAGCAAGATCAGGGGAGGGTACACTGAAGCTTTCTTT. It yields the protein CASKIRGGYTEAFF.

This rearrangement joins TRBV4-3 to TRBJ2-1, with 7 positions matching TRBD1. The germline CDR1 and CDR2 sequences are LGHNA and YSLEER. V was pared by 0 bases and J by 7 bases, with 9 bases of the junction left unmatched. The CDR3 sequence is 16 residues long. This CDR3 is CASSQDLDRYGNEQFF. Here the CDR3 DNA reads TGCGCCAGCAGCCAAGATTTGGACAGGTATGGGAATGAGCAGTTCTTC.

The chain uses TRBV7-8 and TRBJ1-1, with D possibly being TRBD1 (6 bases). V was trimmed by 5 bases and J by 2 bases, leaving 21 bases between them. Germline CDR1 reads SGHVS; CDR2 reads FQNEAQ. The CDR3 covers 17 residues. The CDR3 protein is CASSIRDKGQGNTEAFF. The CDR3 region has the DNA TGTGCCAGCAGCATCAGGGACAAGGGGCAGGGAAACACTGAAGCTTTCTTT.

The chain recombines TRBV7-2 with TRBJ1-4, with 7 bases fitting TRBD1. Germline trimming cut 4 bases from V and 6 bases from J; bases unmatched to any gene: 5. Per germline, CDR1 SGHTA and CDR2 FQGNSA. The CDR3 sequence is 14 residues long. The CDR3 DNA follows: TGTGCCAGCAGCTACAGGGGTCGATATGAAAAACTGTTTTTT. This codes for CASSYRGRYEKLFF.

J is TRBJ1-1 and V is TRBV12-3 or TRBV12-4, with D uncertain. The CDR3 extends over 13 amino acids. V lost 7 bases to trimming and J lost 1 base, with 10 bases between them. The CDR3 sequence is CASTLTENTEAFF. DNA for the CDR3: TGTGCCAGCACCCTAACAGAGAACACTGAAGCTTTCTTT.

The V and J genes are TRBV11-2 and TRBJ1-6, with D tentatively TRBD1 (6 bases). Germline values: CDR1 SGHAT, CDR2 FQNNGV. V lost 7 bases and J lost 7, with 23 bases in between. This CDR3 comprises 17 residues. In nucleotides, the CDR3 is TGTGCCAGCAACTCCAACCGGGCTACAGGGAGCAATTCACCCCTCCACTTT. Translated: CASNSNRATGSNSPLHF.

This clone was detected a few times. The rearrangement links TRBV13 to TRBJ1-1; D is uncertain. From germline, CDR1 is PRHDT and CDR2 FYEKMQ (reference sequence). V gave up 2 bases and J gave up 8 bases, with 12 bases separating them. The CDR3 consists of 13 residues. The CDR3: CASSLLPEGEAFF. The CDR3 DNA reads TGTGCCAGCAGCTTACTTCCTGAGGGAGAAGCTTTCTTT.